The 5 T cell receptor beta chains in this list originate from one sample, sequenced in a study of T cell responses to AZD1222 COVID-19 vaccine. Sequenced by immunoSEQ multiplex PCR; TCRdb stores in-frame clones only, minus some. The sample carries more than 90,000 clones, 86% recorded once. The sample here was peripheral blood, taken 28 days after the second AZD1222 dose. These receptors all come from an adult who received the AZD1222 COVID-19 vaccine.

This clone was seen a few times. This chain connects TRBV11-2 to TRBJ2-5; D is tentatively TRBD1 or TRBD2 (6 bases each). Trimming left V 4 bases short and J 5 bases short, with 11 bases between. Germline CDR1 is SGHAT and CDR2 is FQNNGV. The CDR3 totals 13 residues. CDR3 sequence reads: CASSSRGGETQYF. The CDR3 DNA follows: TGTGCCAGCAGCTCACGAGGGGGGGAGACCCAGTACTTC.

As DNA, the CDR3 is TGTGCCACCACCGGCCAGGGAACTTATACGCAGTATTTT. Translating gives CATTGQGTYTQYF. The chain combines TRBV15 with TRBJ2-3; tentative D call: TRBD1 (5 bases). The CDR3 spans 13 residues. Germline assignment: CDR1 LNHNV and CDR2 YYDKDF (reference sequence). Trimming removed 7 bases at V and 7 bases at J, with 15 bases between.

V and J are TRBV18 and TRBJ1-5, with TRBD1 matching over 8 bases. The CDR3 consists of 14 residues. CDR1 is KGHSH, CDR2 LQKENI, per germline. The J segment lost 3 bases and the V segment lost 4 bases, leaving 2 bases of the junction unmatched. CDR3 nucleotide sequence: TGTGCCAGCTCACGGGACAGGAACAATCAGCCCCAGCATTTT. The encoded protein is CASSRDRNNQPQHF.

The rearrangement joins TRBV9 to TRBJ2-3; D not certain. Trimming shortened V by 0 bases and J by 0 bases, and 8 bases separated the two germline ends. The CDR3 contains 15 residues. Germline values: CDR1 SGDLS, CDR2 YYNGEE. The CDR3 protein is CASSVAGASTDTQYF. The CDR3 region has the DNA TGTGCCAGCAGCGTAGCGGGCGCTAGCACAGATACGCAGTATTTT.

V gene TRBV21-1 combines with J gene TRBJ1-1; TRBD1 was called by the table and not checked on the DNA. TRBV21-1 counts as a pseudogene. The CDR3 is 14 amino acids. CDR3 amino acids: CASSTRGTGEEAFF. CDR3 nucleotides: TGTGCCAGCAGCACCCGGGGGACAGGTGAAGAAGCTTTCTTT.